This T cell receptor (beta chain) was recorded in a study of blood T cell repertoires in COVID-19. Study-level information: Acute and convalescent COVID-19 samples came from the United States, Italy and Spain.

With V trimmed by 6 bases and J by 8 bases, 9 bases remained unmatched. Germline V gives CDR1 LNHNV, CDR2 YYDKDF (reference sequence). This CDR3 spans 14 amino acids. Repertoires were generated with immunoSEQ multiplex PCR, while TCRdb's copy carries only in-frame clones and drops some. The sample includes over 50,000 clones, roughly 85% seen only once; the top ten take 10% to 13%. The chain recombines TRBV15 with TRBJ1-4; TRBD1 aligns across 7 bases. Material for sequencing was peripheral blood. The receptor's source is a human donor in a cohort sampled during active COVID-19. CDR3 sequence: CATSRGTVGEKLFF. The CDR3 DNA follows: TGTGCCACCAGTCGCGGGACAGTGGGAGAAAAACTGTTTTTT.